This is a list of T cell receptor beta chains from one sample in a study of T-cell reconstitution after alpha-beta-depleted transplantation in children. TCRdb re-derived calls from the PCR reads in MiXCR, one entry per CDR3 protein. The sample lists 450,000 to 500,000 distinct CDR3 sequences, around 13% occurring once. The specimen was PBMCs from the stem cell graft donor, collected from the stem cell graft. Receptors were obtained from a human donor who donated a stem cell graft to a child with combined immunodeficiency. CDR3s include the opening cysteine and the closing phenylalanine or tryptophan. The order of the fields is clone size, D gene, V gene, J gene, CDR3 protein, CDR3 DNA. The D gene is left open where the match is weak. Clone size is not always given. Where it is, it says once, few, many or a class for expanded clones.

clone_size: few; d_call: NA; v_call: TRBV12-3/TRBV12-4; j_call: TRBJ2-1; cdr3_aa: CASSPGTVDEQFF; cdr3_nt: TGTGCCAGCAGTCCCGGGACCGTCGATGAGCAGTTCTTC
clone_size: NA; d_call: TRBD1; v_call: TRBV20-1; j_call: TRBJ2-5; cdr3_aa: CSARPYRGEETQYF; cdr3_nt: TGCAGTGCTAGACCGTACAGGGGGGAAGAGACCCAGTACTTC
clone_size: few; d_call: TRBD1; v_call: TRBV6-4; j_call: TRBJ2-7; cdr3_aa: CASSDYGTAAYEQYF; cdr3_nt: TGTGCCAGCAGTGACTACGGGACAGCTGCCTACGAGCAGTACTTC
clone_size: many; d_call: TRBD2; v_call: TRBV20-1; j_call: TRBJ2-5; cdr3_aa: CSAILGLAGALEETQYF; cdr3_nt: TGCAGTGCTATCCTGGGACTAGCGGGGGCGCTTGAAGAGACCCAGTACTTC
clone_size: NA; d_call: TRBD2; v_call: TRBV7-8; j_call: TRBJ2-1; cdr3_aa: CASSPGLVGLMNEQFF; cdr3_nt: TGTGCCAGCAGCCCGGGACTAGTGGGCCTTATGAATGAGCAGTTCTTC
clone_size: NA; d_call: NA; v_call: TRBV3-1; j_call: TRBJ2-5; cdr3_aa: CASSQAREQETQYF; cdr3_nt: TGTGCCAGCAGCCAAGCCAGGGAACAAGAGACCCAGTACTTC
clone_size: many; d_call: NA; v_call: TRBV4-3; j_call: TRBJ2-1; cdr3_aa: CASSQDWPPQGNEQFF; cdr3_nt: TGCGCCAGCAGCCAAGACTGGCCCCCCCAGGGCAATGAGCAGTTCTTC
clone_size: many; d_call: TRBD1; v_call: TRBV30; j_call: TRBJ1-2; cdr3_aa: CAYNRGFLYGYTF; cdr3_nt: TGTGCCTACAACAGGGGCTTCCTCTATGGCTACACCTTC
clone_size: many; d_call: NA; v_call: TRBV7-9; j_call: TRBJ2-5; cdr3_aa: CASSLREETQYF; cdr3_nt: TGTGCCAGCAGCTTAAGGGAGGAGACCCAGTACTTC
clone_size: many; d_call: TRBD2; v_call: TRBV7-2; j_call: TRBJ2-4; cdr3_aa: CASSLGGGRRNIQYF; cdr3_nt: TGTGCCAGCAGCTTAGGCGGCGGGAGAAGAAACATTCAGTACTTC
clone_size: many; d_call: TRBD2; v_call: TRBV29-1; j_call: TRBJ2-5; cdr3_aa: CSVEEGEGTQYF; cdr3_nt: TGCAGCGTTGAAGAAGGGGAGGGGACCCAGTACTTC
clone_size: few; d_call: NA; v_call: TRBV6-2/TRBV6-3; j_call: TRBJ2-1; cdr3_aa: CASSYSGGASYYNEQFF; cdr3_nt: TGTGCCAGCAGTTACTCTGGGGGGGCCTCCTACTACAATGAGCAGTTCTTC
clone_size: few; d_call: NA; v_call: TRBV5-1; j_call: TRBJ1-1; cdr3_aa: CASSLTREVGATEAFF; cdr3_nt: TGCGCCAGCAGCTTGACAAGGGAAGTGGGCGCCACTGAAGCTTTCTTT
clone_size: NA; d_call: TRBD1; v_call: TRBV4-1; j_call: TRBJ2-6; cdr3_aa: CASSHKLGTGVSGANVLTF; cdr3_nt: TGCGCCAGCAGCCATAAATTAGGGACAGGTGTCTCTGGGGCCAACGTCCTGACTTTC
clone_size: NA; d_call: NA; v_call: TRBV20-1; j_call: TRBJ2-1; cdr3_aa: CSASTMWFF; cdr3_nt: TGCAGTGCTAGTACCATGTGGTTCTTC
clone_size: medium-sized; d_call: NA; v_call: TRBV7-2; j_call: TRBJ1-1; cdr3_aa: CASSLDRMNTEAFF; cdr3_nt: TGTGCCAGCAGCTTAGACAGGATGAACACTGAAGCTTTCTTT
clone_size: NA; d_call: TRBD1; v_call: TRBV4-3; j_call: TRBJ1-5; cdr3_aa: CASSRGTTGQVGQPQHF; cdr3_nt: TGCGCCAGCAGCCGAGGAACGACAGGACAGGTTGGTCAGCCCCAGCATTTT
clone_size: NA; d_call: NA; v_call: TRBV7-2; j_call: TRBJ2-4; cdr3_aa: CASSLIPGRRGIQYF; cdr3_nt: TGTGCCAGCAGCTTAATCCCGGGACGTCGAGGCATTCAGTACTTC
clone_size: few; d_call: TRBD2; v_call: TRBV5-1; j_call: TRBJ2-2; cdr3_aa: CASIETSGGNTGELFF; cdr3_nt: TGCGCCAGCATAGAGACTAGCGGGGGGAACACCGGGGAGCTGTTTTTT
clone_size: few; d_call: NA; v_call: TRBV12-3/TRBV12-4; j_call: TRBJ1-1; cdr3_aa: CASSLGLIEAFF; cdr3_nt: TGTGCCAGCAGTTTAGGGTTGATTGAAGCTTTCTTT
clone_size: NA; d_call: NA; v_call: TRBV13; j_call: TRBJ2-5; cdr3_aa: CASSLRRDEETQYF; cdr3_nt: TGTGCCAGCAGCTTACGCAGGGACGAAGAGACCCAGTACTTC
clone_size: NA; d_call: TRBD1; v_call: TRBV5-1; j_call: TRBJ1-2; cdr3_aa: CASSYGTVNYGYTF; cdr3_nt: TGCGCCAGCAGTTATGGGACAGTTAACTATGGCTACACCTTC
clone_size: NA; d_call: NA; v_call: TRBV7-2; j_call: TRBJ2-2; cdr3_aa: CASSYTASSANTGELFF; cdr3_nt: TGTGCCAGCAGCTATACGGCTTCCAGCGCTAACACCGGGGAGCTGTTTTTT
clone_size: once; d_call: TRBD2; v_call: TRBV15; j_call: TRBJ2-1; cdr3_aa: CATSPELARVDEQFF; cdr3_nt: TGTGCCACCAGTCCCGAACTAGCGAGAGTCGATGAGCAGTTCTTC
clone_size: NA; d_call: TRBD1; v_call: TRBV3-1; j_call: TRBJ2-1; cdr3_aa: CASSQEGTGAGNEQFF; cdr3_nt: TGTGCCAGCAGCCAAGAAGGGACAGGGGCAGGGAATGAGCAGTTCTTC
clone_size: NA; d_call: TRBD2; v_call: TRBV5-1; j_call: TRBJ2-4; cdr3_aa: CASSLAAGSGVAKNIQYF; cdr3_nt: TGCGCCAGCAGCTTGGCCGCGGGTAGCGGGGTAGCCAAAAACATTCAGTACTTC
clone_size: NA; d_call: TRBD2; v_call: TRBV12-3/TRBV12-4; j_call: TRBJ2-3; cdr3_aa: CGSSLSWAGGTDTQYF; cdr3_nt: TGTGGCAGCAGTTTATCCTGGGCGGGGGGGACAGATACGCAGTATTTT
clone_size: NA; d_call: TRBD2; v_call: TRBV6-2/TRBV6-3; j_call: TRBJ2-7; cdr3_aa: CAGSATSGDYEQYF; cdr3_nt: TGTGCCGGCAGTGCTACTAGCGGGGACTACGAGCAGTACTTC
clone_size: few; d_call: NA; v_call: TRBV6-5; j_call: TRBJ1-5; cdr3_aa: CASSYSAGERPQHF; cdr3_nt: TGTGCCAGCAGTTACTCGGCGGGAGAGAGGCCCCAGCATTTT
clone_size: NA; d_call: TRBD1; v_call: TRBV5-6; j_call: TRBJ2-7; cdr3_aa: CASSLAGTGEDEQYF; cdr3_nt: TGTGCCAGCAGCTTGGCTGGGACAGGGGAAGACGAGCAGTACTTC
clone_size: few; d_call: NA; v_call: TRBV25-1; j_call: TRBJ2-7; cdr3_aa: CASRDSTASYEQYF; cdr3_nt: TGTGCCAGCAGGGACTCGACAGCCTCCTACGAGCAGTACTTC
clone_size: few; d_call: NA; v_call: TRBV20-1; j_call: TRBJ2-5; cdr3_aa: CSASQGGDQETQYF; cdr3_nt: TGCAGTGCTAGCCAGGGCGGGGATCAAGAGACCCAGTACTTC
clone_size: many; d_call: TRBD1; v_call: TRBV10-3; j_call: TRBJ2-5; cdr3_aa: CATGQGETQYF; cdr3_nt: TGTGCCACGGGACAGGGCGAGACCCAGTACTTC
clone_size: NA; d_call: TRBD2; v_call: TRBV7-9; j_call: TRBJ2-1; cdr3_aa: CASSLTSGGSNEQFF; cdr3_nt: TGTGCCAGCAGTTTGACTAGCGGGGGCTCCAATGAGCAGTTCTTC
clone_size: few; d_call: NA; v_call: TRBV29-1; j_call: TRBJ2-2; cdr3_aa: CSVERLSGELTGELFF; cdr3_nt: TGCAGCGTTGAAAGGCTGTCAGGGGAGCTCACCGGGGAGCTGTTTTTT
clone_size: NA; d_call: NA; v_call: TRBV20-1; j_call: TRBJ2-7; cdr3_aa: CSARGGAAGKGHEQYF; cdr3_nt: TGCAGTGCTAGAGGTGGGGCGGCGGGAAAGGGCCACGAGCAGTACTTC
clone_size: NA; d_call: NA; v_call: TRBV18; j_call: TRBJ2-5; cdr3_aa: CASSPTVRALHQETQYF; cdr3_nt: TGTGCCAGCTCACCGACGGTCAGGGCCCTCCACCAAGAGACCCAGTACTTC
clone_size: NA; d_call: TRBD2; v_call: TRBV20-1; j_call: TRBJ2-5; cdr3_aa: CSARDRWTRGSETQYF; cdr3_nt: TGCAGTGCTAGAGATAGGTGGACTAGAGGATCAGAGACCCAGTACTTC
clone_size: few; d_call: NA; v_call: TRBV20-1; j_call: TRBJ2-5; cdr3_aa: CSARKAGQETQYF; cdr3_nt: TGCAGTGCTAGAAAGGCCGGCCAAGAGACCCAGTACTTC
clone_size: many; d_call: NA; v_call: TRBV7-2; j_call: TRBJ2-2; cdr3_aa: CASSSLPNTGELFF; cdr3_nt: TGTGCCAGCAGCTCGCTGCCGAACACCGGGGAGCTGTTTTTT
clone_size: NA; d_call: TRBD1; v_call: TRBV6-2/TRBV6-3; j_call: TRBJ1-5; cdr3_aa: CASSYSRDRGRSNQPQHF; cdr3_nt: TGTGCCAGCAGTTACTCGAGGGACAGGGGACGGAGCAATCAGCCCCAGCATTTT
clone_size: few; d_call: TRBD2; v_call: TRBV12-3/TRBV12-4; j_call: TRBJ2-2; cdr3_aa: CASSIAGGAGELFF; cdr3_nt: TGTGCCAGCAGTATAGCGGGAGGGGCCGGGGAGCTGTTTTTT
clone_size: few; d_call: TRBD2; v_call: TRBV9; j_call: TRBJ2-1; cdr3_aa: CASSVVAAGGDNEQFF; cdr3_nt: TGTGCCAGCAGCGTAGTAGCAGCGGGAGGAGACAATGAGCAGTTCTTC
clone_size: few; d_call: TRBD1; v_call: TRBV28; j_call: TRBJ1-2; cdr3_aa: CASSYTGTVGNYGYTF; cdr3_nt: TGTGCCAGCAGTTATACCGGGACAGTGGGGAACTATGGCTACACCTTC
clone_size: few; d_call: NA; v_call: TRBV5-1; j_call: TRBJ2-4; cdr3_aa: CASSSTGENIQYF; cdr3_nt: TGCGCCAGCAGCTCGACAGGCGAAAACATTCAGTACTTC
clone_size: NA; d_call: NA; v_call: TRBV13; j_call: TRBJ2-7; cdr3_aa: CASSRVWGGEQYF; cdr3_nt: TGTGCCAGCAGCCGGGTTTGGGGTGGCGAGCAGTACTTC
clone_size: few; d_call: NA; v_call: TRBV7-2; j_call: TRBJ2-7; cdr3_aa: CASSLVGSSSYEQYF; cdr3_nt: TGTGCCAGCAGCTTAGTAGGGTCCAGCTCCTACGAGCAGTACTTC
clone_size: many; d_call: NA; v_call: TRBV5-1; j_call: TRBJ2-5; cdr3_aa: CASSLGGEETQYF; cdr3_nt: TGCGCCAGCAGCTTGGGTGGGGAAGAGACCCAGTACTTC
clone_size: few; d_call: TRBD1; v_call: TRBV5-1; j_call: TRBJ1-1; cdr3_aa: CASSGTGPGGTEAFF; cdr3_nt: TGCGCCAGCAGCGGGACAGGGCCAGGAGGCACTGAAGCTTTCTTT
clone_size: NA; d_call: NA; v_call: TRBV19; j_call: TRBJ1-3; cdr3_aa: CASSPTVEVYTIYF; cdr3_nt: TGTGCCAGTAGTCCGACAGTAGAGGTATACACCATATATTTT
clone_size: NA; d_call: NA; v_call: TRBV29-1; j_call: TRBJ2-4; cdr3_aa: CSVAVGYGDIQYF; cdr3_nt: TGCAGCGTTGCGGTCGGGTATGGGGACATTCAGTACTTC
clone_size: many; d_call: NA; v_call: TRBV11-1; j_call: TRBJ2-3; cdr3_aa: CASSPDYHTQYF; cdr3_nt: TGTGCCAGCAGCCCCGACTATCATACGCAGTATTTT
clone_size: few; d_call: NA; v_call: TRBV29-1; j_call: TRBJ1-5; cdr3_aa: CSAKGSGTQPQHF; cdr3_nt: TGCAGCGCCAAAGGGTCAGGGACGCAGCCCCAGCATTTT
clone_size: many; d_call: NA; v_call: TRBV7-3; j_call: TRBJ2-3; cdr3_aa: CASSLLGEGTDTQYF; cdr3_nt: TGTGCCAGCAGCTTACTCGGCGAGGGCACAGATACGCAGTATTTT
clone_size: few; d_call: TRBD1; v_call: TRBV5-1; j_call: TRBJ2-1; cdr3_aa: CASRKGQGSNNEQFF; cdr3_nt: TGCGCCAGCAGGAAGGGACAGGGAAGTAACAATGAGCAGTTCTTC
clone_size: many; d_call: TRBD1; v_call: TRBV27; j_call: TRBJ2-2; cdr3_aa: CASSSGQGNTGELFF; cdr3_nt: TGTGCCAGCAGTTCCGGACAGGGAAACACCGGGGAGCTGTTTTTT
clone_size: many; d_call: NA; v_call: TRBV6-5; j_call: TRBJ1-2; cdr3_aa: CASSYSLLDGYTF; cdr3_nt: TGTGCCAGCAGTTACAGCCTACTAGATGGCTACACCTTC
clone_size: few; d_call: NA; v_call: TRBV2; j_call: TRBJ1-2; cdr3_aa: CASIQGNYGYTF; cdr3_nt: TGTGCCAGCATTCAGGGGAACTATGGCTACACCTTC
clone_size: NA; d_call: NA; v_call: TRBV7-2; j_call: TRBJ1-1; cdr3_aa: CASSPTVGTEAFF; cdr3_nt: TGTGCCAGCAGCCCCACAGTGGGCACTGAAGCTTTCTTT
clone_size: many; d_call: TRBD1; v_call: TRBV12-3/TRBV12-4; j_call: TRBJ1-1; cdr3_aa: CASSFAFKGQEEAFF; cdr3_nt: TGTGCCAGCAGTTTCGCTTTTAAAGGACAGGAGGAAGCTTTCTTT